Listed below are T cell receptor beta chains from one sample, sequenced in a study of blood T cell repertoires in COVID-19. Produced via immunoSEQ multiplex PCR; TCRdb's table is partial and in-frame only. The profile shows roughly 80,000 clones, 70% to 90% of them singletons. The specimen sequenced was peripheral blood. These receptors all stem from a woman older than 75 with active or convalescent COVID-19. CDR3s include the opening cysteine and the closing phenylalanine or tryptophan. A D gene is named only where the DNA matches it firmly. The size field is filled for only some rows; it gives once, few, many or a size class.

clone_size j_call d_call v_call cdr3_aa cdr3_nt
- TRBJ2-1 - TRBV7-8 CASSAAGAFSYNEQFF TGTGCCAGCAGCGCGGCAGGGGCTTTCTCCTACAATGAGCAGTTCTTC
- TRBJ2-7 TRBD1 TRBV6-5 CASSYQDRGAYEQYF TGTGCCAGCAGTTACCAGGACAGGGGGGCCTACGAGCAGTACTTC
few TRBJ1-5 - TRBV7-2 CASSSGSYNQPQHF TGTGCCAGCAGCTCCGGGAGCTACAATCAGCCCCAGCATTTT
- TRBJ2-3 TRBD2 TRBV5-1 CASSWIAGGSTDTQYF TGCGCCAGCAGCTGGATAGCGGGGGGGAGCACAGATACGCAGTATTTT
- TRBJ2-7 - TRBV27 CASATTGSGTYEQYF TGTGCCAGCGCTACTACAGGGTCCGGGACCTACGAGCAGTACTTC
- TRBJ1-2 - TRBV11-2 CASSPDRSQGGYTF TGTGCCAGCAGCCCCGACAGGAGCCAGGGTGGCTACACCTTC
- TRBJ1-5 - TRBV28 CASSFVSQPQHF TGTGCCAGCAGTTTCGTTTCTCAGCCCCAGCATTTT
- TRBJ1-2 TRBD1 TRBV6-2/TRBV6-3 CASSFPGQDNYGYTF TGTGCCAGCAGTTTTCCGGGACAGGATAACTATGGCTACACCTTC
- TRBJ1-5 TRBD1 TRBV7-8 CASSLRDSGDYSNQPQHF TGTGCCAGCAGCTTAAGGGACAGCGGCGACTATAGCAATCAGCCCCAGCATTTT
- TRBJ1-5 TRBD1 TRBV7-8 CASSLVDRDNQPQHF TGTGCCAGCAGCTTAGTGGACAGGGACAATCAGCCCCAGCATTTT
few TRBJ1-6 - TRBV7-2 CASSLGQNYNSPLHF TGTGCCAGCAGCTTAGGACAGAACTATAATTCACCCCTCCACTTT
- TRBJ2-5 TRBD1 TRBV7-8 CASTPEGAQETQYF TGTGCCAGCACCCCCGAGGGGGCGCAAGAGACCCAGTACTTC
- TRBJ2-3 TRBD2 TRBV14 CASSQGPRGGAGTDTQYF TGTGCCAGCAGCCAAGGGCCTCGGGGGGGCGCGGGCACAGATACGCAGTATTTT
- TRBJ2-7 TRBD2 TRBV18 CASSPYAGGFLLEQYF TGTGCCAGCTCACCATATGCGGGAGGTTTTTTGTTGGAGCAGTACTTC
- TRBJ2-3 - TRBV4-3 CASSQDAFEDTQYF TGCGCCAGCAGCCAAGACGCGTTTGAAGATACGCAGTATTTT
- TRBJ2-3 - TRBV3-1/TRBV3-2 CASSQRDTSTDTQYF TGTGCCAGCAGCCAACGGGACACCAGCACAGATACGCAGTATTTT
few TRBJ1-5 TRBD1 TRBV5-1 CASSLEGAGQPQHF TGCGCCAGCAGCTTAGAGGGGGCAGGTCAGCCCCAGCATTTT
- TRBJ1-2 - TRBV6-2/TRBV6-3 CASSRDPATGYTF TGTGCCAGCAGCCGAGATCCAGCGACCGGCTACACCTTC
- TRBJ1-1 - TRBV7-3 CASSPLPTGGLNTEAFF TGTGCCAGCAGTCCCCTACCCACAGGAGGGCTGAACACTGAAGCTTTCTTT
- TRBJ2-7 - TRBV10-2 CASSVSKAVGEQYF TGCGCCAGCAGTGTCTCGAAAGCGGTAGGGGAGCAGTACTTC
- TRBJ2-5 TRBD1 TRBV11-3 CASSLGTAGKETQYF TGTGCCAGCAGCTTGGGGACAGCAGGAAAAGAGACCCAGTACTTC
few TRBJ2-7 - TRBV1 CTSSQGLAGYEQYF TGCACCAGCAGCCAAGGACTAGCGGGCTACGAGCAGTACTTC
once TRBJ2-1 TRBD1 TRBV24-1 CATGTGAPDEQFF TGTGCCACCGGGACAGGGGCGCCGGATGAGCAGTTCTTC
- TRBJ2-7 TRBD2 TRBV4-3 CASSQRTSGSYEQYF TGCGCCAGCAGCCAGAGGACTAGCGGATCCTACGAGCAGTACTTC
- TRBJ2-2 - TRBV27 CASSSRATGELFF TGTGCCAGCAGTTCCAGGGCGACCGGGGAGCTGTTTTTT
medium-sized TRBJ1-1 - TRBV4-2 CASSQVDTEAFF TGTGCCAGCAGCCAAGTCGACACTGAAGCTTTCTTT